The sequence of this T cell receptor beta chain was determined in a study of cytomegalovirus exposure and HLA in healthy donors. Notes on the study in general: In a later analysis, several top co-occurrence clusters appeared linked to parvovirus B19, influenza, CMV and Epstein-Barr virus. The listing of approximately 160 TCR beta chains classed them as cytomegalovirus-associated. Later on, analysis showed that most CMV-associated TCR beta chains appeared to be HLA-restricted. Fewer N-insertions than the approximately 700-donor mean were reportedly shown by an Asian-associated ancestry cluster in a later analysis.

Germline values: CDR1 SGHRS, CDR2 YFSETQ. Unmatched junction bases numbered 24, after V lost 1 base and J lost 2 bases. The CDR3 runs 22 residues. A multiplex PCR was run with 60 Vbeta primers and 13 Jbeta primers. Libraries were prepared by immunoSEQ multiplex PCR; TCRdb keeps only in-frame clonotypes and omits some of them. Its table records some 200,000 clones. In the case of this clone: Its antigen is unidentified.

This sequence was found in a girl under 10 years old in good health and CMV-seropositive. The chain employs TRBV5-1 and TRBJ2-7; 10 bases map to TRBD2. The sample taken for sequencing was PBMCs. The CDR3 protein is CASSLSSMVSSGRALGPYEQYF. The CDR3 DNA reads as TGCGCCAGCAGCTTGTCGAGCATGGTAAGCAGCGGGAGGGCCCTTGGCCCCTACGAGCAGTACTTC.